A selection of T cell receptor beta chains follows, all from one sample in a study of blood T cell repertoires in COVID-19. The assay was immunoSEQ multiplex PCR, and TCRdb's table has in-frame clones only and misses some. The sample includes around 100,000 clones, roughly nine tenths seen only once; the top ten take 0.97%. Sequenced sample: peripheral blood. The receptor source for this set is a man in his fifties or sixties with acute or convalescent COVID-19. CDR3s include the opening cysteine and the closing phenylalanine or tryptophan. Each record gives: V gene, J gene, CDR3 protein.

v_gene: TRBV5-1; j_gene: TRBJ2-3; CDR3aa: CASSLTGVSTDTQYF
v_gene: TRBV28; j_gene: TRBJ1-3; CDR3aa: CASSPLASSRGNTIYF
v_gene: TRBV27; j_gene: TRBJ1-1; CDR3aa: CASSAGDNLNTEAFF
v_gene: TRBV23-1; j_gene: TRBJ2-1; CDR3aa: CASRRGQGANEQFF
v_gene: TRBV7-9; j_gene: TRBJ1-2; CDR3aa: CASSALQGTSNYGYTF
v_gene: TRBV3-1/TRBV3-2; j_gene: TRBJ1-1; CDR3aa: CASSHTTRGPAEAFF
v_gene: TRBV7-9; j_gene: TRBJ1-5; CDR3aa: CASSFTGTGGVSQPQHF
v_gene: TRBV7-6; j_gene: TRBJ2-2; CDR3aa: CASSLVTGEFGGELFF
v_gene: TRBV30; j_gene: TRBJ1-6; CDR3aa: CAWSQGQDNSPLHF
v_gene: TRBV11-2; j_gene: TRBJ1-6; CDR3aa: CASSLDRLGLNSPLHF
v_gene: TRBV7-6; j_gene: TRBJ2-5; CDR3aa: CASSGSGRFEETQYF
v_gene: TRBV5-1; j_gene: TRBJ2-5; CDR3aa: CASSLGGLPQETQYF
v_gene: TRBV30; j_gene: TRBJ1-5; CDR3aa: CAWSWGRGQGPQHF
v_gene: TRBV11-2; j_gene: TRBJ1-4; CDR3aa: CASSLRQVRGNEKLFF
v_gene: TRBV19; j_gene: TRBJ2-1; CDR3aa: CASSERRGNEQFF
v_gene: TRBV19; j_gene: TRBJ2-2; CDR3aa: CASSAHGTSGRRKTGELFF
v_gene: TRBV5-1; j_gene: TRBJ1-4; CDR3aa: CASSQTGVNEKLFF
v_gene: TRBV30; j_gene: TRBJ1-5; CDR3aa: CAWSMRQGRTPQHF
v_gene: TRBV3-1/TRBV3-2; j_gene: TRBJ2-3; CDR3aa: CACSQVAGSTDTQYF
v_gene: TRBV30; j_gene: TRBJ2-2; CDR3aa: CAWSELNLNTGELFF
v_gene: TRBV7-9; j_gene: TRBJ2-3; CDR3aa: CASSLAGGGDTQYF
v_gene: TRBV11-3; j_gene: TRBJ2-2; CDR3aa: CASSFRLAGVVGTGELFF
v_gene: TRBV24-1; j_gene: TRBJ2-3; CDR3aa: CATSDPGGRDTQYF
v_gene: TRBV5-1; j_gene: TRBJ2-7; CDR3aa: CASSLDGATYEQYF
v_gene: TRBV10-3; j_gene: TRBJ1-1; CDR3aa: CAISEYRENTEAFF
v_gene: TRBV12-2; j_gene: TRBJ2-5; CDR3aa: CASRLEGRGQETQYF
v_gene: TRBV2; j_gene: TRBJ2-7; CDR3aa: CASSEGKFGTSGNEQYF
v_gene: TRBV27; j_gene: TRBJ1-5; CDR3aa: CASRTGGERGPQHF
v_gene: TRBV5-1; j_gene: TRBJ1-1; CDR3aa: CASSLLQGNTEAFF
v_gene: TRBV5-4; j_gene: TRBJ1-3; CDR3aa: CASSATGDGNTIYF
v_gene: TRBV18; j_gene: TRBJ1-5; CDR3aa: CASSPDRGFNQPQHF
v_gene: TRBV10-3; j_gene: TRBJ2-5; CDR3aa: CAIERDFGETQYF
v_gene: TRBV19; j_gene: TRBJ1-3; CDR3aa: CASRDRGALAPGNTIYF
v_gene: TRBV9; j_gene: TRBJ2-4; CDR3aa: CASSVASGATIQYF
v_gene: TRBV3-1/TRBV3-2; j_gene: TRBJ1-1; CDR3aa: CASSHTGDTEAFF
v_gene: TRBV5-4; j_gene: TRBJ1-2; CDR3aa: CASSPGGMGNYGYTF
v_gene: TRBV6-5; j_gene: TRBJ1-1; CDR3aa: CASSLGTVRAFF
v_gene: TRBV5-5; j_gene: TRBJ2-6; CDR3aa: CASTRDGGQGFSGANVLTF
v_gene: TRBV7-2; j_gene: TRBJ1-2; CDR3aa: CASSFVSGVESYTF
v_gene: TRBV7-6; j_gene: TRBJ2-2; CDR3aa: CASSPSAGELFF
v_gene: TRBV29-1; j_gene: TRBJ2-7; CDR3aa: CSAGLAGIYEQYF
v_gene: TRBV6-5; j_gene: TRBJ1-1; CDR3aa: CASSTAGRKAFF
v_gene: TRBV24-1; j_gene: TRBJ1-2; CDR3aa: CATSEGGRRGYTF
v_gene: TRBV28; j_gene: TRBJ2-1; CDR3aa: CASSFRPGDEQFF
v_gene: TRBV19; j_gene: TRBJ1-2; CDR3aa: CASSLGQGAAVFVGYTF
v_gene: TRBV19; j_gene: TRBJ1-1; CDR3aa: CASRGFSLMNTEAFF
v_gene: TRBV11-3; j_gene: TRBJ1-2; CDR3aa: CASESGWGGDGYTF
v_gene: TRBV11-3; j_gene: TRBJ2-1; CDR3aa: CASSLGAYNEQFF
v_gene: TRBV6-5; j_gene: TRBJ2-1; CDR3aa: CASSRTRTYNEQFF
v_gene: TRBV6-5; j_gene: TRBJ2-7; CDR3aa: CASSYSITVSYEQYF
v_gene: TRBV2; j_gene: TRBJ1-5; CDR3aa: CASSETGGYQPQHF
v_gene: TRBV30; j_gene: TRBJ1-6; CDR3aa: CAWSPQGLHYNSPLHF
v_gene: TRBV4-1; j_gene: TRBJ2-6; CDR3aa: CASSQSPGLDSGANVLTF
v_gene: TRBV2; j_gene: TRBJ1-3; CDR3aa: CASSAGQTTSGNTIYF
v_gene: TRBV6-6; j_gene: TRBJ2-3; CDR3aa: CASSPRKLAGSTDTQYF
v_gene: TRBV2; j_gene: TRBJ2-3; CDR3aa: CASSGQGRDTQYF
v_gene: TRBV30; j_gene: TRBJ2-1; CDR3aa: CAWSSGQGLYNEQFF
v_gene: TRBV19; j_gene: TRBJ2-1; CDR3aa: CASGRLDSANEQFF
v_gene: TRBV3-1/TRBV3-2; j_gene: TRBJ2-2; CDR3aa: CASSQDPVTGELFF